The 23 T cell receptor beta chains given below trace back to one sample, sequenced in a study of shared clonotypes between healthy human individuals. Sequenced by immunoSEQ multiplex PCR; TCRdb stores in-frame clones only, minus some. In the table there are around 2.5 million clones, over 85% of which are singletons. The sample comprised naive CD4+ T cells from PBMCs. The sample's subset: CD45RA+ positively selected. The receptors shown here come from a man aged 18 to 35 in good health. Some clones in this sample may be carry-over from other donors' samples.

V gene TRBV28 combines with J gene TRBJ1-4; 7 bases match TRBD1. J was trimmed by 10 bases and V by 7 bases; bases with no gene match: 12. The CDR3 spans 14 residues. CDR1 and CDR2 (germline): MDHEN, SYDVKM. The CDR3, as DNA: TGTGCCAGCATTATGCCGGGACAGACAGGAAAACTGTTTTTT. This codes for CASIMPGQTGKLFF.

The V call is TRBV6-1, the J call TRBJ2-1; D ambiguous. The CDR3 runs to 14 residues. From germline, CDR1 is MNHNS and CDR2 SASEGT. The V end was cut by 2 bases, the J end by 2 bases, with 7 bases between. CDR3 sequence (DNA): TGTGCCAGCAGTGAACAGGCGGCCTACAATGAGCAGTTCTTC. Translation gives CASSEQAAYNEQFF.

A word on this clone: This sample also contains other DNA sequences that code for the same CDR3. The chain has TRBV10-3 and TRBJ2-7; 7 nucleotides align to TRBD2. Germline CDR1 and CDR2: ENHRY and SYGVKD. The CDR3 totals 15 residues. V was pared by 0 bases and J by 1 base, with 3 bases of the junction left unmatched. The CDR3 DNA reads TGTGCCATCAGTGAGTCGAGCGGGACTTCCTACGAGCAGTACTTC. It yields the protein CAISESSGTSYEQYF.

Here the CDR3 DNA reads TGTGCCAGCAGCTTAAGGTCAAATCCCGCTGCTCAGTTCGGGCCCGGTGGGGAGCTGTTTTTT. Protein product: CASSLRSNPAAQFGPGGELFF. The V and J genes are TRBV7-6 and TRBJ2-2, with D unresolved. The germline CDR1 and CDR2 sequences are SGHVS and FNYEAQ. Trimming pared 2 bases from V and 8 bases from J, leaving 33 bases between. CDR3 length: 21 amino acids.

The CDR3 protein is CASSRGLAGVTDTQYF. As DNA, the CDR3 is TGTGCCAGCAGCCGCGGACTAGCGGGAGTTACAGATACGCAGTATTTT. The rearrangement joins TRBV28 to TRBJ2-3; 13 positions agree with TRBD2. V was clipped by 6 bases and J by 3 bases; unmatched bases: 6. This CDR3 comprises 16 residues. Per the germline V gene, CDR1 is MDHEN and CDR2 is SYDVKM.

This chain connects TRBV5-1 to TRBJ2-6; possible D gene TRBD1, 5 bases. V lost 4 bases and J 2 bases, leaving 16 bases between the germline ends. This CDR3 region has 17 residues. Looked up from germline, CDR1 is SGHRS and CDR2 is YFSETQ. CDR3 DNA sequence: TGCGCCAGCAGCATGTCCGGACAAAGGACTGGGGCCAACGTCCTGACTTTC. Protein: CASSMSGQRTGANVLTF.

This clone came up once. The chain employs TRBV30 and TRBJ2-7; maybe TRBD1 (5 bases). The CDR3 sequence is 13 residues long. Germline V gene lookup returns CDR1 GTSNPN and CDR2 SVGIG (reference sequence). Trimming pared 5 bases from V and 2 bases from J, leaving 13 bases between. CDR3 loop: CAWLDSTTYEQYF. The CDR3 nucleotides read TGTGCCTGGCTTGACAGCACTACCTACGAGCAGTACTTC.

The chain joins TRBV28 to TRBJ1-5, with TRBD1 as a possible D gene (6 bases). The CDR3 length is 16 residues. Germline V lookup: CDR1 MDHEN, CDR2 SYDVKM. V gave up 6 bases and J gave up 2 bases, with 17 bases separating them. In nucleotides, the CDR3 is TGTGCCAGCAGGTTTCGCCGGGGGGGCGGCAATCAGCCCCAGCATTTT. Its protein product is CASRFRRGGGNQPQHF. Based on the CDR3 plus reference TRBV28 and TRBJ1-5, the full variable domain is DVKVTQSSRYLVKRTGEKVFLECVQDMDHENMFWYRQDPGLGLRLIYFSYDVKMKEKGDIPEGYSVSREKKERFSLILESASTNQTSMYLCASRFRRGGGNQPQHFGDGTRLSIL.

The V gene is TRBV20-1, the J gene TRBJ2-7; D gene uncertain. The ends were cut back, 0 bases at V and 6 bases at J, with 6 bases in the middle. From germline, CDR1 is DFQATT and CDR2 SNEGSKA (reference sequence). The CDR3 covers 11 residues. The CDR3 nucleotides are TGCAGTGCTAGAGATCCCCTCGAGCAGTACTTC. It is translated as CSARDPLEQYF.

The V call is TRBV28, the J call TRBJ1-2; the D is unclear. The germline V gene encodes CDR1 MDHEN and CDR2 SYDVKM. V was shortened by 2 bases and J by 0 bases, with 7 bases between the two germline ends. This CDR3 spans 14 amino acids. CDR3 nucleotide sequence: TGTGCCAGCAGTTTACACGGTCCTAACTATGGCTACACCTTC. It is translated as CASSLHGPNYGYTF.

The rearrangement links TRBV9 to TRBJ2-7, with TRBD2 identical over 10 bases. The CDR3 is 15 residues long. Germline-derived CDR1 and CDR2 are SGDLS and YYNGEE. V was pared by 0 bases and J by 6 bases, with 6 bases of the junction left unmatched. CDR3 nucleotides: TGTGCCAGCAGCGTAGGGCTAGCGGGAGCCCTCGAGCAGTACTTC. Translation gives CASSVGLAGALEQYF.

The chain uses TRBV5-1 and TRBJ1-5; tentatively, D is TRBD1 (6 bases). This CDR3 has 16 amino acids. The V gene's germline CDR1 is SGHRS and CDR2 YFSETQ. Between the trimmed V and J ends, which lost 4 bases and 3 bases, there was a span of 17 bases. Here the CDR3 DNA reads TGCGCCAGCAGCCCCTTACCAGGGGTTCCCAATCAGCCCCAGCATTTT. Its protein product is CASSPLPGVPNQPQHF.

This clone was seen only a few times. The chain carries TRBV7-2 and TRBJ1-2; TRBD1 agrees at 7 bases. Unmatched junction bases numbered 6, after V lost 5 bases and J lost 0 bases. This CDR3 has 15 residues. Germline CDR1 SGHTA, CDR2 FQGNSA. CDR3 in DNA: TGTGCCAGCAGCCCACAGGGGACAGCTAACTATGGCTACACCTTC. Translation gives CASSPQGTANYGYTF.

This chain joins TRBV9 and TRBJ2-5, with D perhaps matching TRBD2 (6 bases). V was clipped by 4 bases and J by 9 bases, with 22 bases between them. The CDR3 is 15 amino acids. The germline V gene has CDR1 SGDLS and CDR2 YYNGEE. DNA of the CDR3: TGTGCCAGCAGCCCGGGGCGGGAAGGGGCGGAGGCCCAGTACTTC. This gives the protein CASSPGREGAEAQYF.

The chain has TRBV18 and TRBJ1-1; 11 nucleotides align to TRBD1. Germline V lookup: CDR1 KGHSH, CDR2 LQKENI. V lost 3 bases to trimming and J lost 4 bases; unmatched junction nucleotides: 7. The CDR3 runs 16 residues. CDR3 loop: CASSPPPGTGGTEAFF. CDR3 coding DNA: TGTGCCAGCTCACCCCCCCCCGGGACAGGGGGCACTGAAGCTTTCTTT.

The chain couples TRBV5-1 to TRBJ2-7, with TRBD2 matching over 10 bases. The J segment lost 2 bases and the V segment lost 0 bases, leaving 5 bases of the junction unmatched. Germline assignment: CDR1 SGHRS and CDR2 YFSETQ. The CDR3 length is 16 residues. CDR3 in DNA: TGCGCCAGCAGCTTGGCGGCTCTAGCGGGGGCCTACGAGCAGTACTTC. Encoded protein: CASSLAALAGAYEQYF.

This clone was picked up one time. The chain couples TRBV6-6 to TRBJ2-5, with D unclear. Trimming removed 1 base at V and 1 base at J, with 10 bases between. Per germline, CDR1 MNHNY and CDR2 SVGAGI (reference sequence). The CDR3 is 15 amino acids. CDR3 sequence (DNA): TGTGCCAGCAGTTACTACGCGTCGAGCCAAGAGACCCAGTACTTC. It yields the protein CASSYYASSQETQYF.

The genes are TRBV7-6 and TRBJ2-7; TRBD2 matches at 7 bases. The germline gives CDR1 SGHVS, CDR2 FNYEAQ. The CDR3 length is 14 residues. Germline trimming cut 3 bases from V and 4 bases from J; bases unmatched to any gene: 6. Here the CDR3 DNA reads TGTGCCAGCAGCTTGTTTGGGAGGGGTTACGAGCAGTACTTC. This translates into CASSLFGRGYEQYF.

V gene TRBV5-1 combines with J gene TRBJ2-1, with 9 bases identical to TRBD2. There are 17 residues in the CDR3. The V segment lost 0 bases and the J segment 10 bases; nucleotides outside the gene matches: 14. The germline gives CDR1 SGHRS, CDR2 YFSETQ. CDR3: CASSLAAVTSGRREQFF. The CDR3 DNA reads TGCGCCAGCAGCTTGGCCGCGGTGACTAGCGGTAGAAGGGAGCAGTTCTTC.

The table lists this clone with a count of one. The chain combines TRBV19 with TRBJ2-2, with D unclear. This CDR3 spans 14 amino acids. Trimming pared 6 bases from V and 2 bases from J, leaving 10 bases between. Germline CDR1 LNHDA, CDR2 SQIVND (reference sequence). The CDR3 region has the DNA TGTGCCAGTAGATCCCCCAAAAACACCGGGGAGCTGTTTTTT. Protein product: CASRSPKNTGELFF.

The chain has TRBV29-1 and TRBJ2-3; no clear D gene. The germline CDR1 and CDR2 sequences are SQVTM and ANQGSEA. CDR3 length: 13 residues. Deletions cut 2 bases from V and 2 bases from J, with 8 bases between. CDR3 DNA: TGCAGCGTTGAACAAGGGATCACAGATACGCAGTATTTT. This translates into CSVEQGITDTQYF.

A remark on this clone: Other nucleotide sequences in the sample specify the same CDR3. The V and J genes are TRBV5-1 and TRBJ2-7; D not certain. The CDR3 sequence is 13 residues long. Germline-derived CDR1 and CDR2 are SGHRS and YFSETQ. V lost 4 bases and J 4 bases, leaving 12 bases between the germline ends. The CDR3 sequence: CASSPDRGYEQYF. Here the CDR3 DNA reads TGCGCCAGCAGCCCCGATAGAGGTTACGAGCAGTACTTC.

The rearrangement links TRBV5-3 to TRBJ1-2; 8 bases line up with TRBD1. TRBV5-3 is reported as an ORF; its role is uncertain. This CDR3 has 17 residues. The V gene end was trimmed by 4 bases and the J gene end by 1 base; junction bases not matched to a gene: 12. CDR3 protein: CARSPTGQGGCNYGYTF. For the CDR3, the DNA is TGTGCCAGAAGCCCAACCGGACAGGGAGGTTGTAACTATGGCTACACCTTC.